The rows below give T cell receptor beta chains drawn from one sample of a study of a mutant IDH1 vaccine in newly diagnosed glioma. No antigen is known for these receptors. The table came from immunoSEQ multiplex PCR; TCRdb's copy has only in-frame clones and leaves some out. In the table there are tens of thousands of clones, approximately 85% of which are singletons. This material consisted of PBMCs, taken from a glioma patient whose treatment included an IDH1 peptide vaccine. The origin of the receptors is a man between 40 and 49 years old with glioma. Each CDR3 is given with its conserved first and last residue. Each record gives: V gene, D gene, clone size, J gene, CDR3 DNA, CDR3 protein. The D gene is left open where the match is weak. Clone size is given for some rows only: seen once, a few or many times, or a class if the clone is expanded.

V gene: TRBV18; D gene: .; clone size: .; J gene: TRBJ2-7; CDR3 DNA: TGTGCCAGCTCACCCCAGGACGGGGTATCGGTGCAGTACTTC; CDR3 protein: CASSPQDGVSVQYF
V gene: TRBV5-1; D gene: .; clone size: .; J gene: TRBJ1-5; CDR3 DNA: TGCGCCAGCAGCTTGGTAGGGGGAAGCAATCAGCCCCAGCATTTT; CDR3 protein: CASSLVGGSNQPQHF
V gene: TRBV5-1; D gene: TRBD2; clone size: .; J gene: TRBJ2-5; CDR3 DNA: TGCGCCAGCAGGACGGGACTAGCGCCAGGACAAGAGACCCAGTACTTC; CDR3 protein: CASRTGLAPGQETQYF
V gene: TRBV7-2; D gene: TRBD2; clone size: .; J gene: TRBJ2-7; CDR3 DNA: TGTGCCAGCAGCTACCAACGGACTAGCGGGAGGTACGAGCAGTACTTC; CDR3 protein: CASSYQRTSGRYEQYF
V gene: TRBV15; D gene: .; clone size: once; J gene: TRBJ2-1; CDR3 DNA: TGTGCCGCCGGATTGGCGGGGTACAATGAGCAGTTCTTC; CDR3 protein: CAAGLAGYNEQFF
V gene: TRBV7-6; D gene: .; clone size: .; J gene: TRBJ2-1; CDR3 DNA: TGTGCCAGCAGCCGAGGACAGCTCAATGAGCAGTTCTTC; CDR3 protein: CASSRGQLNEQFF
V gene: TRBV18; D gene: .; clone size: .; J gene: TRBJ1-5; CDR3 DNA: TGTGCCAGCTCACCTTTTCAAGGGATTAGCAATCAGCCCCAGCATTTT; CDR3 protein: CASSPFQGISNQPQHF
V gene: TRBV2; D gene: .; clone size: .; J gene: TRBJ1-1; CDR3 DNA: TGTGCCAGCAGTGAAGTTCAGTTGGCGGTTACTGAAGCTTTCTTT; CDR3 protein: CASSEVQLAVTEAFF
V gene: TRBV9; D gene: .; clone size: few; J gene: TRBJ1-2; CDR3 DNA: TGTGCCAGCAGCCGGGCGGGAGACAACTATGGCTACACCTTC; CDR3 protein: CASSRAGDNYGYTF
V gene: TRBV19; D gene: .; clone size: .; J gene: TRBJ2-2; CDR3 DNA: TGTGCCAGTAGTATAAATTTGGGGGAGCTGTTTTTT; CDR3 protein: CASSINLGELFF
V gene: TRBV14; D gene: .; clone size: .; J gene: TRBJ2-4; CDR3 DNA: TGTGCCAGCAGCCAAGAACTAAGAAACATTCAGTACTTC; CDR3 protein: CASSQELRNIQYF
V gene: TRBV6-5; D gene: .; clone size: .; J gene: TRBJ2-7; CDR3 DNA: TGTGCCAGCAGTTCACGACGGGACAACCTCTACGAGCAGTACTTC; CDR3 protein: CASSSRRDNLYEQYF
V gene: TRBV5-6; D gene: .; clone size: .; J gene: TRBJ2-5; CDR3 DNA: TGTGCCAGCAGCCATCCGGGAGTCCAAGAGACCCAGTACTTC; CDR3 protein: CASSHPGVQETQYF
V gene: TRBV5-1; D gene: TRBD2; clone size: .; J gene: TRBJ2-2; CDR3 DNA: TGCGCCAGCAGCTACCCCAGCGGGAGAACCGGGGAGCTGTTTTTT; CDR3 protein: CASSYPSGRTGELFF
V gene: TRBV19; D gene: .; clone size: .; J gene: TRBJ1-1; CDR3 DNA: TGTGCCAGTCGGCGGGGGGGCGAACCGAACACTGAAGCTTTCTTT; CDR3 protein: CASRRGGEPNTEAFF
V gene: TRBV5-6; D gene: .; clone size: .; J gene: TRBJ2-6; CDR3 DNA: TGTGCCAGCAGCTACAAGACCTCTGGGGCCAACGTCCTGACTTTC; CDR3 protein: CASSYKTSGANVLTF
V gene: TRBV7-6; D gene: .; clone size: .; J gene: TRBJ2-7; CDR3 DNA: TGTGCCAGCAGCTTAGCGCAGGGTTACGAGCAGTACTTC; CDR3 protein: CASSLAQGYEQYF
V gene: TRBV6-4; D gene: .; clone size: medium-sized; J gene: TRBJ2-1; CDR3 DNA: TGTGCCAGCAGTGACTCGGGCGAGGGGGACTACAATGAGCAGTTCTTC; CDR3 protein: CASSDSGEGDYNEQFF
V gene: TRBV7-2; D gene: .; clone size: .; J gene: TRBJ2-7; CDR3 DNA: TGTGCCAGCAGCTTAGGTTACGAGGATCAGGACGAGCAGTACTTC; CDR3 protein: CASSLGYEDQDEQYF
V gene: TRBV2; D gene: TRBD2; clone size: .; J gene: TRBJ2-1; CDR3 DNA: TGTGCCAGCAGTGCCCGGACTAGCGGGAGGCAGCAGTTCTTC; CDR3 protein: CASSARTSGRQQFF